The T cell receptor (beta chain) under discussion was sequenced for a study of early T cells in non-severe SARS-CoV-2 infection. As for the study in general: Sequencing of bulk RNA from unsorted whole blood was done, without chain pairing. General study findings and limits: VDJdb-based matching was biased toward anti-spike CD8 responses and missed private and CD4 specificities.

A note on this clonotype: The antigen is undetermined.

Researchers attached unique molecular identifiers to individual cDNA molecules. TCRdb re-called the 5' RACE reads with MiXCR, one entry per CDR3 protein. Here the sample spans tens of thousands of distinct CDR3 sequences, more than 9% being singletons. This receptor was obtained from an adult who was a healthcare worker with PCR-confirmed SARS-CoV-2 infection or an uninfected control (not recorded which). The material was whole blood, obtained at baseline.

CDR3 region: CASSPVLGGLAKNIQYF. DNA of the CDR3: TGTGCCAGCAGCCCCGTTCTTGGCGGCTTAGCAAAAAACATTCAGTACTTC. The rearrangement links TRBV11-2 to TRBJ2-4; D is ambiguous. Looked up from germline, CDR1 is SGHAT and CDR2 is FQNNGV. This CDR3 has 17 amino acids. V was trimmed by 5 bases and J by 4 bases, leaving 21 bases between them. Full variable domain (outside the CDR3, taken from reference TRBV11-2 and TRBJ2-4): EAGVAQSPRYKIIEKRQSVAFWCNPISGHATLYWYQQILGQGPKLLIQFQNNGVVDDSQLPKDRFSAERLKGVDSTLKIQPAKLEDSAVYLCASSPVLGGLAKNIQYFGAGTRLSVL.